The entry below describes one T cell receptor (beta chain). The antigen is undetermined. This record comes from a study of shared clonotypes between healthy human individuals. This CDR3 comprises 13 residues. V was clipped by 2 bases and J by 4 bases, with 10 bases between them. Germline CDR1 SGHRS, CDR2 YFSETQ. Libraries were prepared by immunoSEQ multiplex PCR; TCRdb keeps only in-frame clonotypes and omits some of them. The repertoire holds fewer than 550,000 clones, with about 75% as singletons. Study-wide points: The small donor group covered limited genetic and exposure diversity. Sampling included only blood; tissue repertoires likely differ.

The V and J genes are TRBV5-1 and TRBJ2-7, with D perhaps TRBD2 (5 bases). The specimen sequenced was PBMCs. The receptor was isolated from a woman in her thirties or forties in good health. Some clones in this sample may be carry-over from other donors' samples. This chain's CDR3 is CASSFGLPYEQYF. CDR3 DNA sequence: TGCGCCAGCAGCTTCGGACTGCCGTACGAGCAGTACTTC.